Sequencing of this T cell receptor (beta chain) was carried out in a study of blood T cell repertoires in COVID-19. Participant-given clinical history determined each cohort assignment. Generated by immunoSEQ multiplex PCR, the TCRdb table keeps only in-frame clones and is missing some. The table lists under 200,000 clones, roughly 88% of them singletons. The germline V gene encodes CDR1 LNHNV and CDR2 YYDKDF (reference sequence). This CDR3 is 15 amino acids long. V was clipped by 8 bases and J by 5 bases; unmatched bases: 12. The sequencing input was PBMCs or T cells enriched from blood (not recorded which). The clonotype was recovered from a woman aged 50 to 60 who had recovered from COVID-19. The V and J genes are TRBV15 and TRBJ2-7; 10 nucleotides agree with TRBD1. DNA of the CDR3: TGTGCCACCGCAGGTCCCGGGACAGGGGACCACGAGCAGTACTTC. Translated: CATAGPGTGDHEQYF.